This TCR beta chain was sequenced in a study of cytomegalovirus exposure and HLA in healthy donors (dated by TCRdb to about 2017). As for the study more broadly: An earlier analysis of around 600 of the donors reported 250 to 300 Gb of sequence data and 117 million unique TCR beta sequences from about 200 million T cells. Roughly 300 gigabases of sequencing data and approximately 92 million unique TCR sequences made up an early release that covered roughly 670 HLA-typed donors. Of the approximately 400 genotyped donors, about 80% fell in the genetic ancestry cluster associated with self-reported Caucasian donors. The aim of the study was to test whether cataloging public T cell receptors could identify signatures of past pathogen exposure. The study used immunosequencing to profile the T cell repertoires of several hundred subjects and linked those repertoires to cytomegalovirus serostatus. Besides the first cohort of under 700 subjects, a separate validation cohort made up of some 110 different subjects was used. High-throughput TCR immunosequencing, statistical association of individual TCRs with disease status, and machine learning were combined to predict cytomegalovirus infection status. To study patterns of TCR occurrence, a later analysis re-analyzed previously published TCR beta repertoires from around 670 donors and added high-resolution HLA genotyping. Rather than drawing on any new phenotypic data, the later analysis identified candidate immune exposures from TCR beta sequences and the way those sequences occurred across donors. An earlier analysis of several hundred of the donors applied high-throughput TCR beta sequencing to assess whether each TCR beta V gene segment acted as functional or pseudogenic. Donor age, sex, ethnicity and CMV serostatus were compiled together with the repertoire data. A later genetic analysis used genome-wide SNP genotypes for about 65% of the roughly 670 donors, treating that subset as a discovery cohort. Every discovery cohort repertoire had been produced on one sequencing platform. HLA typing covered class I and class II loci at four-digit resolution. Typing coverage differed by locus: A, B, C, DRB1 and DQB1 were typed in roughly 620-640 donors, DQA1 in about 500, DPA1 in approximately 610, and DPB1 in roughly 470. Four or five DR-DQ haplotypes were handled as single units for association and clustering because linkage in the cohort was strong. Across 398 genotyped donors of the cohort, an average of about 220,000 unique TCR beta nucleotide sequences per donor were sequenced, and roughly a sixth of those sequences were non-productive. The study at large found these results: In a later analysis, most CMV-associated TCR beta chains were found to appear HLA-restricted, with HLA associations seemingly driven largely by CMV exposure. A further reported finding was that TCR beta sequences accurately predicted the HLA-A and HLA-B alleles for most subjects in the first cohort. The authors suggested that the approach could potentially be extended to other disease states and immunological phenotypes. In a later genetic analysis, a missense DCLRE1C variant was associated with V-gene and J-gene trimming of TCR beta chains, and the association was replicated in an independent cohort. Linkage disequilibrium might explain the correlated functional status among segregating V segments, but an unknown experimental factor could not be ruled out. Presence/absence analyses assumed roughly uniform sequencing depth across donors, an assumption that may not hold. A total of 150 or so TCR beta chains were listed by the study as associated with cytomegalovirus. In a later analysis, TCR association rates were found to vary across HLA loci, with the most associated TCRs seen for DRB1 alleles and the fewest for HLA-C alleles. Across donors, most TCR sequences were observed very rarely, whereas some public TCRs were present in many individuals. In a later analysis, HLA-associated TCR beta chains showed more clonal expansion and lower generation probabilities than non-associated chains that were equally common. Cytomegalovirus status was reported to be diagnosed by the classifier with high specificity and sensitivity in both the original and validation cohorts. Assigning TCR associations to individual alleles was difficult when HLA alleles, especially DR and DQ, strongly co-occurred. Because some donors lacked HLA typing at each locus, the association tests relied only on the typed subset. According to a later analysis, parvovirus B19, influenza, CMV and Epstein-Barr virus appeared linked to several top co-occurrence clusters. A few of the identified cytomegalovirus-associated TCR beta chains were confirmed in vitro to be specific for cytomegalovirus antigens. The earlier analysis of approximately 590 of the donors excluded roughly 17 rarely observed V segments, including chromosome 9 orphons, because counts were too low. A cluster of highly shared sequence variants was judged likely to represent a technical artifact of the sequencing pipeline. Only TCR beta chains were sequenced in this cohort, and the absence of alpha or paired-chain data limited detectable features. Specific HLA alleles were associated with some 15,000 TCR beta sequences at a false discovery rate of 0.05 in a later analysis. CMV serostatus was the only immune exposure information available for the cohort. In an earlier analysis of fewer than 750 of the donors, most TCR beta V segments were observed in productive rearrangements about 90% or about 30% of the time, broadly matching IMGT annotations. Because the 87-base-pair reads could not distinguish some IMGT-functional V segments, including TRBV6-2 and TRBV6-3, those segments were excluded. A later genetic analysis reported fewer N-insertions in productive TCRs among donors in an Asian-associated ancestry cluster than the roughly 700-donor mean.

The cohort consisted of 600 to 750 healthy bone marrow donors. Cohort members were all nominally healthy when sampled, although unrecorded immune exposures were likely present. The donor tested CMV seropositive and was one of the 289 seropositive cohort members. Each donor provided a peripheral blood sample, and peripheral blood mononuclear cells were used for TCR beta sequencing. The Qiagen DNeasy Blood Extraction Kit was used to extract genomic DNA from the blood cell samples. The method behind the library was the immunoSEQ multiplex PCR assay. For the multiplex PCR, a mixture combining 60 forward primers for TCR Vbeta segments and 13 reverse primers for TCR Jbeta segments was used. A multiplex PCR assay on genomic DNA amplified the CDR3 region of rearranged TCR beta genes. Amplified TCR beta libraries were sequenced as 87-base-pair reads on the Illumina HiSeq System. In the original analysis: A later analysis tallied tens of millions of unique TCR beta chains across the 550 to 850 repertoires, and approximately 12 million of those chains were shared by two or more donors. Raw reads were error-corrected and collapsed into unique sequences with a nearest-neighbor algorithm that merged closely related sequences to remove PCR and sequencing errors. To assign V, D and J gene segments, CDR3 sequences were aligned to IMGT reference sequences. Each retained sequence needed at least a six-nucleotide match to both a V gene segment and a J gene segment. Rearrangements were called productive when the CDR3 lacked stop codons and stayed in frame with V and J; all others were non-productive. CDR3 was defined by IMGT convention, running from the second conserved V-encoded cysteine to the conserved J-encoded phenylalanine. Sequences without an unambiguous match to a single V gene segment were excluded from the earlier analysis of 500 to 700 of the donors. An earlier analysis of several hundred of the donors called V segments functional above 56.7% productive rearrangements and segregating when the between-donor standard deviation exceeded 5%. A statistical classification framework was built to diagnose cytomegalovirus status from the catalog of TCR beta chain sequences. V and J gene assignment, in a later analysis, came from comparing TCR nucleotide sequences with IMGT/GENE-DB human TR gene sequences. Using the TCRdist pipeline, a later analysis assigned CDR3 sequences along with most-parsimonious VDJ recombination scenarios. In a later analysis, each TCR beta chain was defined by its CDR3 amino acid sequence together with its V-gene family, and reads without a unique V-gene family were excluded. A later analysis removed 550 to 650 highly shared, low-generation-probability nucleotide sequences to deal with suspected cross-contamination and a sequencing artifact. For each public chain, a later analysis derived a clonal expansion index from normalized ranks of inferred template counts within each repertoire. Generation probabilities in a later analysis came from a VDJ recombination model fitted to out-of-frame rearrangements, and those results were checked against IGoR. In a later analysis, TCR-TCR, TCR-HLA and TCR-CMV co-occurrence was scored with hypergeometric tests, and a repertoire-size bias correction was applied to TCR pairs. A later analysis estimated false discovery rates by permuting HLA or CMV assignments 20 times. In a later analysis, co-occurring TCRs were grouped using DBSCAN, and TCRdist sequence similarity was added for clustering within HLA-allele-positive subsets. Repertoires with fewer than 30,000 or more than 120,000 public chains were left out of co-occurrence clustering, as were about five repertoires with anomalous nucleotide sharing. The clones in this table, taken by TCRdb from immuneACCESS, are in-frame only. Not every clone is retained; where verified, under half of the shortfall comes from an unresolved V gene, and the cause of the rest is unknown. The DNA was the basis for D and trimming; V, J and clone size are from that table. Present in this sample are some 150,000 clones, about three quarters of which were seen just once. The ten largest account for approximately 1.8% of the sample.

As concerns this clone: What this receptor recognizes is not known. It has no much larger one-base neighbor in the sample; base qualities were not kept.

Spanning cysteine to phenylalanine, the CDR3 consists of 16 amino acids. Of the read, only the CDR3 DNA is kept; its 48 bases are in frame from base 1. For CDR1 and CDR2, the germline V gene (reference sequence) lists SGHAT and FQDESV. V lost 1 base and J lost 2 bases; the stretch between them is 13 bases long. The rearranged chain carries TRBV11-1 and TRBJ2-3, with a weak D call of TRBD2 (6 bases match). The sequence was collected from a female donor in good health and CMV-seropositive. The sample taken for sequencing was PBMCs. The CDR3 region: CASSLGELAPTDTQYF. The DNA reads TGTGCCAGCAGCTTAGGGGAACTAGCACCCACAGATACGCAGTATTTT.